This T cell receptor (beta chain) emerged from a study of cytomegalovirus exposure and HLA in healthy donors. Whole-study findings and limits: Reports state that TCR beta sequences accurately predicted most subjects' HLA-A and HLA-B alleles. According to the study, some 160 TCR beta chains were cytomegalovirus-associated.

As to this clone: Its specificity is unknown.

Germline V gene lookup returns CDR1 SGHTA and CDR2 FQGNSA. The CDR3 is made up of 13 amino acids. The V and J ends lost 6 bases and 1 base respectively, with 9 bases between them. Researchers ran the PCR with 60 Vbeta and 13 Jbeta primers. Assay used: immunoSEQ multiplex PCR; TCRdb lists only in-frame clones, some missing. The repertoire has more than 90,000 clones, 70% to 85% of them found once; the top ten carry around 4.9%. This chain joins TRBV7-2 and TRBJ1-1; D might be TRBD1 (6 bases). Source material: PBMCs. The TCR originated in a man over 45 in good health and CMV-seropositive. CDR3 amino acids: CASSRQENTEAFF. CDR3 in DNA: TGTGCCAGCAGTCGACAGGAGAACACTGAAGCTTTCTTT.